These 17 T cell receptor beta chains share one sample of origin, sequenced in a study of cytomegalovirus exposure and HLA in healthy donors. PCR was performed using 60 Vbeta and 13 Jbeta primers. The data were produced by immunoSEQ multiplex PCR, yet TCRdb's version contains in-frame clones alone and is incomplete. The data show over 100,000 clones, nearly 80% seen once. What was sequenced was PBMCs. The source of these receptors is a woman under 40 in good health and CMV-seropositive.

The CDR3 DNA reads TGTGCCAGCAGCTTAGCATCGCCCTACGAGCAGTACTTC. Its translation is CASSLASPYEQYF. The genes are TRBV7-9 and TRBJ2-5, with D hard to call. The closer fit of TRBJ2-7 to the DNA end suggests the J call may be wrong. The germline V gene encodes CDR1 SEHNR and CDR2 FQNEAQ (reference sequence). The CDR3 consists of 13 residues.

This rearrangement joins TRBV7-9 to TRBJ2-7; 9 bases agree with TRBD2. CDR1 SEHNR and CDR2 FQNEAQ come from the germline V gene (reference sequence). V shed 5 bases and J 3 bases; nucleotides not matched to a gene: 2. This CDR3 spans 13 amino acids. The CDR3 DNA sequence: TGTGCCAGCAGCCGCGGGGGGGACTACGAGCAGTACTTC. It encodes CASSRGGDYEQYF.

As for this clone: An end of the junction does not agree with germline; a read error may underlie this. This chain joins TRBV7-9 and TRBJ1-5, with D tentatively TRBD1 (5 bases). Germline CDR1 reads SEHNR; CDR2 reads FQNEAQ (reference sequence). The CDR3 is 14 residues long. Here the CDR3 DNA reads TGTGCCAGCAGCCTAGCTGGGGGGTTCCAGCCCCAGCATTTT. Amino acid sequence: CASSLAGGFQPQHF.

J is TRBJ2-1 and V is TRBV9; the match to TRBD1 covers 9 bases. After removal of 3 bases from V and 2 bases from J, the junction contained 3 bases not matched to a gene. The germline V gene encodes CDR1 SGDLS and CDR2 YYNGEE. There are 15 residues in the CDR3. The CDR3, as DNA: TGTGCCAGCAGCGGGGGACAGGGCCCCTACAATGAGCAGTTCTTC. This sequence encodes CASSGGQGPYNEQFF. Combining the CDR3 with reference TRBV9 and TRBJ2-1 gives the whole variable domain DSGVTQTPKHLITATGQRVTLRCSPRSGDLSVYWYQQSLDQGLQFLIQYYNGEERAKGNILERFSAQQFPDLHSELNLSSLELGDSALYFCASSGGQGPYNEQFFGPGTRLTVL.

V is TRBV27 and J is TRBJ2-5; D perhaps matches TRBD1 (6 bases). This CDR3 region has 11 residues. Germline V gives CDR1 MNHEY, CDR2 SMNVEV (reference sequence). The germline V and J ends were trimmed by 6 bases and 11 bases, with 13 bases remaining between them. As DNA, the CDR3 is TGTGCCAGCAGCTGGGCAGGGGAGCAGTACTTC. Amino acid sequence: CASSWAGEQYF.

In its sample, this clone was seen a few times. The CDR3 loop is CASSNLRGSNQPQHF. CDR3 nucleotide sequence: TGTGCCAGCAGCAATCTAAGGGGGAGCAATCAGCCCCAGCATTTT. V usage is TRBV28 and J usage is TRBJ1-5, with D perhaps TRBD1 (6 bases). Germline CDR1 is MDHEN and CDR2 is SYDVKM. Trimming removed 6 bases at V and 1 base at J, with 13 bases between. This CDR3 is built from 15 residues.

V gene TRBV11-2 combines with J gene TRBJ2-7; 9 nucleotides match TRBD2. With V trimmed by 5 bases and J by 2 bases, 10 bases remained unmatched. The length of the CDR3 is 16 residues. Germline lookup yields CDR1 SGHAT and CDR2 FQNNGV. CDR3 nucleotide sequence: TGTGCCAGCAGCACCCCCAGGCGGGGGGGAGCCTACGAGCAGTACTTC. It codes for CASSTPRRGGAYEQYF.

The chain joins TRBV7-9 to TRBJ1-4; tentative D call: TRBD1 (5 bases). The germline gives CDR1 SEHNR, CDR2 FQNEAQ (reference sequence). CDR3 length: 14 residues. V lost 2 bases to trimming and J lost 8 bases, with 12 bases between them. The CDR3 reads CASSLSQGLEKLFF. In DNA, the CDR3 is TGTGCCAGCAGCTTAAGTCAGGGTTTGGAAAAACTGTTTTTT.

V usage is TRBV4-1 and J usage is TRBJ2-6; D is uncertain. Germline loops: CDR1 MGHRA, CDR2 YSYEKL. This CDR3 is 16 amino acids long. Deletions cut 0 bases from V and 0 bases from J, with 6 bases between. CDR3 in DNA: TGCGCCAGCAGCCAAGATTTCCACTCTGGGGCCAACGTCCTGACTTTC. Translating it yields CASSQDFHSGANVLTF.

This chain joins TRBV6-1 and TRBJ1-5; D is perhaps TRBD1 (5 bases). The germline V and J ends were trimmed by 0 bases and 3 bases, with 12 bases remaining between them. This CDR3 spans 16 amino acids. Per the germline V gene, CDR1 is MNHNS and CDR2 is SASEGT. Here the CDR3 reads CASSEAGGSANQPQHF. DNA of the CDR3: TGTGCCAGCAGTGAAGCGGGGGGGAGTGCCAATCAGCCCCAGCATTTT.

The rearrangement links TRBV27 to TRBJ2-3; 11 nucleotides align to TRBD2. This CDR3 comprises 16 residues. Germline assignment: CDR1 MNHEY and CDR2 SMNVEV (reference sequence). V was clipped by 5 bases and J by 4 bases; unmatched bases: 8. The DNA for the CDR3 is TGTGCCAGCAGTGACCACCTAGCGGGGGGATCAGATACGCAGTATTTT. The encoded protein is CASSDHLAGGSDTQYF.

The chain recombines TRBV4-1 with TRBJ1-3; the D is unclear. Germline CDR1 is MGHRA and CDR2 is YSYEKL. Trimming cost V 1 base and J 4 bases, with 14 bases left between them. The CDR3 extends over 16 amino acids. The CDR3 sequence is CASSQGQAGLGNTIYF. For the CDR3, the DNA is TGCGCCAGCAGCCAAGGGCAGGCAGGACTCGGAAACACCATATATTTT.

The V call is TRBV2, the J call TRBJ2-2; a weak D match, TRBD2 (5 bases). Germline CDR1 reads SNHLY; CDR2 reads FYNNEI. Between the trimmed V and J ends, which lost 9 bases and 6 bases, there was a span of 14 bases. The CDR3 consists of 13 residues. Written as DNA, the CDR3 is TGTGCCAGGCGACAAGACTACGCCGGGGAGCTGTTTTTT. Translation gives CARRQDYAGELFF. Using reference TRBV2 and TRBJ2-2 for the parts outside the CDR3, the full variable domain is EPEVTQTPSHQVTQMGQEVILRCVPISNHLYFYWYRQILGQKVEFLVSFYNNEISEKSEIFDDQFSVERPDGSNFTLKIRSTKLEDSAMYFCARRQDYAGELFFGEGSRLTVL.

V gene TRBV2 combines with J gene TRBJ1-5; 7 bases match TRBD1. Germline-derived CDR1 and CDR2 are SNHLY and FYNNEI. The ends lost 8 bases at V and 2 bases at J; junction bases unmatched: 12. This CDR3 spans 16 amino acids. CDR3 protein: CASSNSGGGGNQPQHF. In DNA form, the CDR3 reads TGTGCCAGCTCTAACTCAGGGGGAGGCGGCAATCAGCCCCAGCATTTT.

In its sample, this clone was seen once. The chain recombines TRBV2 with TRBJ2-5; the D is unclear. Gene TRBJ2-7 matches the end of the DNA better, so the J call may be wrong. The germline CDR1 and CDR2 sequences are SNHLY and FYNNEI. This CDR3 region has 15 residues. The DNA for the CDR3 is TGTGCCAGCAGTGCCCTGGTAAGGGAAGGTAGCGAGCAGTACTTC. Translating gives CASSALVREGSEQYF.

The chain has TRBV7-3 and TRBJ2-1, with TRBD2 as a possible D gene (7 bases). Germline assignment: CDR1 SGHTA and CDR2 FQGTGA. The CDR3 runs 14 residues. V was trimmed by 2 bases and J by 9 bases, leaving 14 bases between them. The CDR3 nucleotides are TGTGCCAGCAGCTTAGTGGGGGGCGGGGGTGAGCAGTTCTTC. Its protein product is CASSLVGGGGEQFF.

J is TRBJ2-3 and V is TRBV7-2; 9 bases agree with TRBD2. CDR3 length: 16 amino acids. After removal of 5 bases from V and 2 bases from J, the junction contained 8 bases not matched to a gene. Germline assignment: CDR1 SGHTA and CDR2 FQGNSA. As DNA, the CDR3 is TGTGCCAGCAGCCGACGTAGCGGGGGCTCCACAGATACGCAGTATTTT. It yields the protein CASSRRSGGSTDTQYF.